This is a list of T cell receptor beta chains from one sample in a study of PD-L1 blockade in urothelial cancer. TCRdb's copy holds only in-frame clones and misses some; the assay was immunoSEQ multiplex PCR. The table includes about 63,000 clones, roughly four fifths detected once. Here the sequenced sample was PBMCs, taken around atezolizumab (anti-PD-L1) treatment. These receptors were obtained from a man aged 70 or older with urothelial cancer. The CDR3 runs from the conserved cysteine through the conserved F or W. Fields, in order: clone size, J gene, V gene, D gene, CDR3 protein, CDR3 DNA. The D gene is left open where the match is weak. Clone size is given for some rows only: seen once, a few or many times, or a class if the clone is expanded.

-,TRBJ2-7,TRBV10-3,-,CAISEGPSSYEQYF,TGTGCCATCAGCGAGGGTCCTAGCTCCTACGAGCAGTACTTC
once,TRBJ2-1,TRBV2,TRBD2,CASIPVGLAGDHEQFF,TGTGCCAGCATCCCGGTCGGACTAGCGGGGGACCATGAGCAGTTCTTC
-,TRBJ2-5,TRBV10-2,-,CASGRTKETQYF,TGCGCCAGCGGGAGGACCAAGGAGACCCAGTACTTC
-,TRBJ1-1,TRBV7-8,-,CASSKQGNTEAFF,TGTGCCAGCAGCAAACAGGGGAACACTGAAGCTTTCTTT
-,TRBJ1-4,TRBV10-3,TRBD1,CAISSGGGNEKLFF,TGTGCCATCAGCTCAGGGGGAGGAAATGAAAAACTGTTTTTT
once,TRBJ1-5,TRBV18,TRBD1,CASSPQGDRGTPQHF,TGTGCCAGCTCACCACAGGGGGACAGGGGGACGCCCCAGCATTTT
few,TRBJ2-1,TRBV2,TRBD2,CASSEGTSALNEQFF,TGTGCCAGCAGTGAAGGGACTAGTGCTCTCAATGAGCAGTTCTTC
-,TRBJ2-3,TRBV7-3,TRBD1,CASSATGETDTQYF,TGTGCCAGCAGCGCCACAGGGGAAACAGATACGCAGTATTTT
-,TRBJ2-2,TRBV9,TRBD1,CASSKTTGQGPGELFF,TGTGCCAGCAGCAAGACCACGGGACAGGGCCCCGGGGAGCTGTTTTTT
-,TRBJ2-2,TRBV10-3,TRBD2,CAISVRAGVGGELFF,TGTGCCATCAGTGTCCGAGCGGGAGTAGGTGGGGAGCTGTTTTTT
-,TRBJ1-6,TRBV6-5,TRBD1,CASSRQTGTGSPLHF,TGTGCCAGCAGCCGACAGACAGGGACGGGTTCACCCCTCCACTTT
-,TRBJ1-5,TRBV5-8,TRBD1,CASSYGQGAYQPQHF,TGTGCCAGCAGTTACGGACAGGGGGCGTATCAGCCCCAGCATTTT
-,TRBJ2-1,TRBV30,-,CALTATYSYNEQFF,TGTGCCTTGACAGCTACCTACTCCTACAATGAGCAGTTCTTC
-,TRBJ2-1,TRBV6-1,TRBD2,CASSVTAGGRNEQFF,TGTGCCAGCAGTGTGACAGCGGGGGGCCGGAATGAGCAGTTCTTC
once,TRBJ2-5,TRBV19,TRBD1,CASSLGTGGETQYF,TGTGCCAGTAGCCTGGGGACAGGCGGGGAGACCCAGTACTTC
-,TRBJ2-1,TRBV5-1,TRBD2,CASSFLAGYNEQFF,TGCGCCAGCAGCTTTCTAGCGGGCTACAATGAGCAGTTCTTC
-,TRBJ2-7,TRBV19,TRBD2,CASSSRGAYEQYF,TGTGCCAGTAGTTCCCGGGGGGCCTACGAGCAGTACTTC
-,TRBJ1-1,TRBV7-3,-,CASSLAESTEAFF,TGTGCCAGCAGCTTGGCGGAATCGACTGAAGCTTTCTTT
-,TRBJ2-1,TRBV9,TRBD2,CASSLSAGAGADEQFF,TGTGCCAGCAGCCTCTCGGCGGGAGCGGGGGCGGATGAGCAGTTCTTC
-,TRBJ2-7,TRBV6-5,TRBD2,CASSPSGGPYEQYF,TGTGCCAGCAGCCCTAGCGGGGGGCCGTACGAGCAGTACTTC
-,TRBJ1-1,TRBV6-4,TRBD1,CASRTEDAGGEAFF,TGTGCCAGCAGGACCGAGGACGCAGGGGGTGAAGCTTTCTTT
-,TRBJ2-2,TRBV5-1,-,CASSLGDFGGELFF,TGCGCCAGCAGCTTGGGGGACTTTGGCGGGGAGCTGTTTTTT
-,TRBJ2-3,TRBV5-6,TRBD2,CASSLVSGGAGDTQYF,TGTGCCAGCAGCTTGGTCAGCGGGGGGGCCGGAGATACGCAGTATTTT
-,TRBJ2-7,TRBV28,TRBD2,CASSPGLAEQYF,TGTGCCAGCAGTCCGGGACTAGCTGAGCAGTACTTC
once,TRBJ2-1,TRBV5-6,-,CASSLGPGPNEQFF,TGTGCCAGCAGCTTGGGTCCAGGCCCCAATGAGCAGTTCTTC
-,TRBJ2-1,TRBV6-5,TRBD1,CAIKAGTGPYNEQFF,TGTGCCATCAAGGCTGGGACAGGACCCTACAATGAGCAGTTCTTC
-,TRBJ2-7,TRBV7-9,TRBD1,CASSSSGQGLYEQYF,TGTGCCAGCAGCTCTTCGGGACAGGGTTTGTACGAGCAGTACTTC
few,TRBJ2-1,TRBV30,TRBD2,CAWSVISGMGFF,TGTGCCTGGAGTGTAATTAGCGGGATGGGGTTCTTC
few,TRBJ2-2,TRBV5-1,TRBD2,CASSLELATTGELFF,TGCGCCAGCAGCTTGGAACTAGCGACCACCGGGGAGCTGTTTTTT
-,TRBJ1-2,TRBV11-2,-,CASSFGSVFRYGYTF,TGTGCCAGCAGCTTTGGTTCCGTTTTTCGGTATGGCTACACCTTC
-,TRBJ2-2,TRBV19,TRBD1,CASIRTGGGTGELFF,TGTGCCAGTATCCGGACAGGGGGAGGTACCGGGGAGCTGTTTTTT